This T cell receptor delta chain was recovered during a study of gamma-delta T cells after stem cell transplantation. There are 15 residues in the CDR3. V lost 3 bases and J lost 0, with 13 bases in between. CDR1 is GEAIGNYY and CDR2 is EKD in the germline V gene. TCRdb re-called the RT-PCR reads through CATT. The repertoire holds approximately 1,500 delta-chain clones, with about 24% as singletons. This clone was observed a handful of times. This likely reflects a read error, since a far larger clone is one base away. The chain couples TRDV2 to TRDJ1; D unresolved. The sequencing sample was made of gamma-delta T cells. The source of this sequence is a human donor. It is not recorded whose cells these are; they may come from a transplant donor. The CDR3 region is CACDALQRDTDKLIF. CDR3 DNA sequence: TGTGCCTGTGACGCCCTGCAAAGGGACACCGATAAACTCATCTTT.